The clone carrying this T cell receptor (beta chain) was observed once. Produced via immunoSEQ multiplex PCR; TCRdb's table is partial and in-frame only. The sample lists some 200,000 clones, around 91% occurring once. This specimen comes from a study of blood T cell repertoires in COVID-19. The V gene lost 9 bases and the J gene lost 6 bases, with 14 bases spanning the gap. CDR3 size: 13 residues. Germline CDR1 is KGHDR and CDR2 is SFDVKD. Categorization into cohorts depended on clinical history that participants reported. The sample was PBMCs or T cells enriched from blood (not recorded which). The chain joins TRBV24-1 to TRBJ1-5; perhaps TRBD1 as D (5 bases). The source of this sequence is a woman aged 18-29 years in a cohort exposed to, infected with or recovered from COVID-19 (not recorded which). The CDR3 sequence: CATCLRGIQPQHF. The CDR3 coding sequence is TGTGCCACCTGCCTTAGGGGAATTCAGCCCCAGCATTTT.